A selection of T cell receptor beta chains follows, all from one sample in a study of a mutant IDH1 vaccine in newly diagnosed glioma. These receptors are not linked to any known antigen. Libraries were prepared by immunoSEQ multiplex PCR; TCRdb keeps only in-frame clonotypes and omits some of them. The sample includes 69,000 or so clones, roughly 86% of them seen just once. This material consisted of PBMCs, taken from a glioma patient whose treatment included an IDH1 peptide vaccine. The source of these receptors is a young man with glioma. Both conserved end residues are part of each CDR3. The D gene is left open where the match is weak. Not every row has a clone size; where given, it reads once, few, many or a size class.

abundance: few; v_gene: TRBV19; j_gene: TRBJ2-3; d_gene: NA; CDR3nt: TGTGCCAGTAGTGTGTTAGCCCCCTCTGATACGCAGTATTTT; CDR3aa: CASSVLAPSDTQYF
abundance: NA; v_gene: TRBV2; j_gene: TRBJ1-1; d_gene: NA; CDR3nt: TGTGCCAGCACCCATGAGGCGCACACTGAAGCTTTCTTT; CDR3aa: CASTHEAHTEAFF
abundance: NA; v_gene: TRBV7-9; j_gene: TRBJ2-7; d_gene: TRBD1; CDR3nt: TGTGCCAGCAGCTTGGGGCAGGGGGTCCACGAGCAGTACTTC; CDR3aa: CASSLGQGVHEQYF
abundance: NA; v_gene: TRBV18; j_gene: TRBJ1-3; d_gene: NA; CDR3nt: TGTGCCAGCTCACCTGCCGGACAGGGAAACACCATATATTTT; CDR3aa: CASSPAGQGNTIYF
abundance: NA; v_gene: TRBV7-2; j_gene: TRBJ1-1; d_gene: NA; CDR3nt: TGTGCCAGCAGCTTCCAATCGTACGGTGAAGCTTTCTTT; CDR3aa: CASSFQSYGEAFF
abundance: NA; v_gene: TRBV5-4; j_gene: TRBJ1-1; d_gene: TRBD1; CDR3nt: TGTGCCAGCAGCTTCACCGGGACAGGGGGCGCAGGAACTTTCTTT; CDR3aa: CASSFTGTGGAGTFF
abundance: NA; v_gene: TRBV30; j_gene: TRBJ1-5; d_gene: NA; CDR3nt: TGTGCCTGGAGTCCGGGGGCGAATCAGCCCCAGCATTTT; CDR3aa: CAWSPGANQPQHF
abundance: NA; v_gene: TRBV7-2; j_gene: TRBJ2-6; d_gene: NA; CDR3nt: TGTGCCAGCAGCAGGGGCCCAGGCTCTGGGGCCAACGTCCTGACTTTC; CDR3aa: CASSRGPGSGANVLTF
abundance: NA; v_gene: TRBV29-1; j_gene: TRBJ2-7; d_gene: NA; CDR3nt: TGCAGCGTTGAGCGCGCGGGCCAGCAGTACTTC; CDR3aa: CSVERAGQQYF
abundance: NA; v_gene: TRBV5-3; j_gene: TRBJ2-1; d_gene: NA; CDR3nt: TGTGCCAGCAGCTTGGTGGGGTACAATGAGCAGTTCTTC; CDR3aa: CASSLVGYNEQFF
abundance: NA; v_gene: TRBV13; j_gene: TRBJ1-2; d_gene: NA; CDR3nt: TGTGCCAGCAGCCTGGCGGTTGATGATGGCTACACCTTC; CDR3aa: CASSLAVDDGYTF
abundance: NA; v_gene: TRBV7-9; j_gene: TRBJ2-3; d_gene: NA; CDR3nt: TGTGCCAGCAGCCGTGGGGCCCCAGATACGCAGTATTTT; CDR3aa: CASSRGAPDTQYF